A selection of T cell receptor beta chains follows, all from one sample in a study of STAT5B mutations in CD4+ large granular lymphocyte leukemia. Libraries were prepared by immunoSEQ multiplex PCR; TCRdb keeps only in-frame clonotypes and omits some of them. The sample has approximately 34,000 clones, 70% to 85% seen once. The sequencing sample was made of CD4+ T cells from blood buffy coats. The receptors shown here come from a human donor in good health. Both conserved end residues are part of each CDR3. The order of the fields is J gene, V gene, D gene, clone size, CDR3 protein, CDR3 DNA. A D gene is named only where the DNA matches it firmly. Clone size is stated in some rows and not others, as once, few, many or a class when expanded.

TRBJ1-5 TRBV5-6 . . CASSLGRLNQPQHF TGTGCCAGCAGCTTGGGCAGGCTCAATCAGCCCCAGCATTTT
TRBJ2-1 TRBV7-2 TRBD1 . CASSLGQGREQFF TGTGCCAGCAGTCTAGGACAGGGACGGGAGCAGTTCTTC
TRBJ2-5 TRBV18 . . CASSPAETQYF TGTGCCAGCTCACCTGCGGAGACCCAGTACTTC
TRBJ2-7 TRBV14 TRBD1 . CASSRDRGLSEQYF TGTGCCAGCAGCCGGGACAGGGGGCTAAGCGAGCAGTACTTC
TRBJ1-6 TRBV7-9 . . CASSLGMDNSPLHF TGTGCCAGCAGCTTAGGGATGGATAATTCACCCCTCCACTTT
TRBJ1-1 TRBV9 TRBD1 few CASSATGQSTTEAFF TGTGCCAGCAGCGCGACGGGACAGTCGACCACTGAAGCTTTCTTT
TRBJ2-5 TRBV10-3 . . CAISDGLQETQYF TGTGCCATCAGTGATGGATTACAAGAGACCCAGTACTTC
TRBJ2-1 TRBV13 TRBD1 . CASSLGQDYNEQFF TGTGCCAGCAGCTTGGGACAGGATTACAATGAGCAGTTCTTC
TRBJ2-5 TRBV4-2 . . CASSQGVPDLGAGETQYF TGTGCCAGCAGCCAAGGTGTCCCCGATTTGGGGGCCGGAGAGACCCAGTACTTC
TRBJ2-5 TRBV2 . few CASHREETQYF TGTGCCAGCCACAGAGAAGAGACCCAGTACTTC
TRBJ1-1 TRBV5-8 . few CASSLGWEMNTEAFF TGTGCCAGCAGCTTGGGGTGGGAGATGAACACTGAAGCTTTCTTT
TRBJ1-1 TRBV6-4 TRBD1 . CASTPGGTEAFF TGTGCCAGCACCCCAGGGGGCACTGAAGCTTTCTTT
TRBJ2-7 TRBV30 TRBD1 . CAWDDRGHEQYF TGTGCCTGGGACGACAGGGGCCACGAGCAGTACTTC
TRBJ1-6 TRBV5-1 . . CASSLLSGGNSPLHF TGCGCCAGCAGCTTGTTATCCGGGGGGAATTCACCCCTCCACTTT
TRBJ1-4 TRBV4-3 . once CASSQGEAGFGEKLFF TGCGCCAGCAGCCAAGGAGAGGCAGGGTTCGGTGAAAAACTGTTTTTT
TRBJ2-7 TRBV2 TRBD1 . CASSLGQGADEQYF TGTGCCAGCAGCCTAGGACAGGGGGCGGACGAGCAGTACTTC
TRBJ2-1 TRBV9 . . CASSPQRASYNEQFF TGTGCCAGCAGCCCCCAGCGGGCCTCCTACAATGAGCAGTTCTTC
TRBJ2-1 TRBV27 . . CASSGRNEQFF TGTGCCAGCAGTGGAAGAAATGAGCAGTTCTTC
TRBJ2-5 TRBV6-5 . once CASSFTGPKETQYF TGTGCCAGCAGCTTTACAGGGCCCAAAGAGACCCAGTACTTC
TRBJ2-5 TRBV5-6 . . CASSLGSMQETQYF TGTGCCAGCAGCTTGGGGTCGATGCAAGAGACCCAGTACTTC
TRBJ2-3 TRBV18 . . CASSLQTGVSTDTQYF TGTGCCAGCTCCCTCCAGACAGGTGTTAGCACAGATACGCAGTATTTT
TRBJ1-2 TRBV28 . . CASSSNKANYGYTF TGTGCCAGCAGTTCCAACAAAGCTAACTATGGCTACACCTTC
TRBJ2-2 TRBV5-1 . . CASSSRQSYTGELFF TGCGCCAGCAGCTCACGACAATCCTACACCGGGGAGCTGTTTTTT
TRBJ1-3 TRBV7-8 . . CASSLEATAGGGNTIYF TGTGCCAGCAGCTTAGAGGCTACCGCTGGGGGTGGAAACACCATATATTTT
TRBJ1-5 TRBV30 . few CAWRHRRSNQPQHF TGTGCCTGGAGGCACAGGCGTTCCAATCAGCCCCAGCATTTT
TRBJ1-4 TRBV29-1 . few CSVEEGGMEKLFF TGCAGCGTTGAAGAGGGAGGAATGGAAAAACTGTTTTTT
TRBJ2-5 TRBV5-1 TRBD2 . CASSREGLGEETQYF TGCGCCAGCAGCAGAGAAGGACTAGGGGAAGAGACCCAGTACTTC
TRBJ1-2 TRBV9 TRBD1 . CASSFRQGMNYGYTF TGTGCCAGCAGCTTTCGACAGGGTATGAACTATGGCTACACCTTC
TRBJ2-5 TRBV18 . . CASSPPRLALRETQYF TGTGCCAGCTCACCACCGCGGCTGGCCCTAAGGGAGACCCAGTACTTC
TRBJ2-2 TRBV7-9 . . CASTYWVQASITGELFF TGTGCCAGCACTTATTGGGTACAGGCATCGATCACCGGGGAGCTGTTTTTT
TRBJ2-3 TRBV2 TRBD2 . CASSVGTSGTDTQYF TGTGCCAGCAGCGTAGGGACTAGCGGCACAGATACGCAGTATTTT
TRBJ1-6 TRBV9 . few CASSVRGAGRGPLHF TGTGCCAGCAGCGTAAGGGGGGCAGGGAGAGGACCCCTCCACTTT
TRBJ1-2 TRBV7-3 . few CASSLTPGAGSYGYTF TGTGCCAGCAGCTTAACGCCAGGGGCCGGCAGCTATGGCTACACCTTC
TRBJ1-1 TRBV18 . . CASSPLGAGDVTEAFF TGTGCCAGCTCACCCTTAGGTGCAGGGGATGTGACTGAAGCTTTCTTT
TRBJ2-3 TRBV10-3 TRBD1 . CAISQTGDKTDTQYF TGTGCCATCAGTCAAACAGGGGATAAGACAGATACGCAGTATTTT
TRBJ1-3 TRBV28 . . CASSYRPGRAVGNTIYF TGTGCCAGCAGTTATCGCCCAGGGAGAGCCGTTGGAAACACCATATATTTT
TRBJ2-7 TRBV10-3 TRBD1 . CAISIGTDYEQYF TGTGCCATCAGCATAGGGACAGACTACGAGCAGTACTTC
TRBJ2-7 TRBV7-2 TRBD1 . CASSVGQGVHEQYF TGTGCCAGCAGCGTAGGACAGGGGGTCCACGAGCAGTACTTC
TRBJ2-5 TRBV5-4 . . CASSLASPAGETQYF TGTGCCAGCAGCTTGGCCAGCCCCGCCGGAGAGACCCAGTACTTC
TRBJ1-3 TRBV9 TRBD1 once CASSVTGGVSGNTIYF TGTGCCAGCAGCGTCACAGGGGGGGTCTCTGGAAACACCATATATTTT
TRBJ1-2 TRBV18 . few CASSRSLSGQSNYGYTF TGTGCCAGCTCTAGGTCACTCAGTGGACAGTCTAACTATGGCTACACCTTC
TRBJ2-3 TRBV7-2 . once CASSSTGTDTDTQYF TGTGCCAGCAGCTCTACCGGGACGGACACAGATACGCAGTATTTT
TRBJ1-5 TRBV5-6 TRBD1 . CASSRGQGNFNQPQHF TGTGCCAGCAGCCGGGGACAGGGAAATTTCAATCAGCCCCAGCATTTT
TRBJ2-7 TRBV2 TRBD1 . CASRRRDRSYEQYF TGTGCCAGCAGGCGCAGGGACAGATCCTACGAGCAGTACTTC
TRBJ2-3 TRBV5-4 TRBD1 . CASSLGGDRGTDTQYF TGTGCCAGCAGCTTGGGGGGGGACAGGGGGACAGATACGCAGTATTTT
TRBJ1-1 TRBV7-8 . . CASSGTVNTEAFF TGTGCCAGCAGCGGGACCGTGAACACTGAAGCTTTCTTT
TRBJ2-7 TRBV6-1 . . CASSGIVGEQYF TGTGCCAGCAGCGGGATTGTAGGCGAGCAGTACTTC
TRBJ2-7 TRBV7-2 . . CASSPGGGALEQYF TGTGCCAGCAGCCCCGGAGGGGGGGCGCTCGAGCAGTACTTC
TRBJ2-2 TRBV29-1 . . CSVGGMGAGELFF TGCAGCGTTGGGGGGATGGGGGCCGGGGAGCTGTTTTTT
TRBJ1-4 TRBV4-3 . once CASSQVGRGGNEKLFF TGCGCCAGCAGCCAAGTTGGGAGGGGTGGTAATGAAAAACTGTTTTTT
TRBJ1-1 TRBV9 . . CASSVRVNTEAFF TGTGCCAGCAGCGTCCGGGTCAACACTGAAGCTTTCTTT
TRBJ2-3 TRBV2 . . CASSEVGNAGTDTQYF TGTGCCAGCAGTGAAGTTGGGAATGCTGGAACAGATACGCAGTATTTT
TRBJ1-4 TRBV6-5 . . CASRESLGEKLFF TGTGCCAGCAGGGAATCCCTAGGTGAAAAACTGTTTTTT
TRBJ2-7 TRBV9 . . CASSVSGPQAEQYF TGTGCCAGCAGCGTCTCCGGGCCCCAGGCCGAGCAGTACTTC